This T cell receptor (beta chain) was profiled in a study of T cells expressing NK-cell markers (dated by TCRdb to about 2020). For context, the study as a whole: Under ten donors provided sorted CD3+CD56+NKG2C+, CD3+CD56+NKG2C- and CD3+CD56-NKG2C+ T-cell subsets, whose TCR beta-chain repertoires were profiled. Among the eight sequenced donors, only one was HCMV-seronegative, while the other seven were HCMV-seropositive. The eight sequenced donors were randomly selected healthy volunteers, three men and five women. The libraries were sequenced on Illumina HiSeq 2000/2500, MiSeq or NextSeq, producing 2 x 150 bp reads. Summary of the overall study and its limitations: Whether the expanded NKG2C-expressing T cell clones were specific for HCMV antigens was left unclear. Those dominant clonotypes were again the most abundant among CD3+CD56-NKG2C+ cells in a few donors, at about 25-65%. In 6 or 7 donors, the dominant CD3+CD56+NKG2C+ clonotypes ranked among the top 10 CD8+ clonotypes, making up about 1.0-7.5% of CD8+ T cells.

Based on the germline V gene (reference sequence), the CDR1 and CDR2 sequences are SEHNR and FQNEAQ. The CDR3, cysteine through phenylalanine, is 16 amino acids long. No DNA accompanies this entry. Concerning this clonotype itself: It has no known antigen specificity.

HCMV serostatus was determined by detecting HCMV-specific IgG in serum with a commercial ELISA kit. Ficoll density gradient centrifugation was used to isolate peripheral blood mononuclear cells from blood. The run used an Illumina HiSeq 2000. 5'RACE template switching, by which a universal primer site and unique molecular identifiers were added, was used to make TCR beta cDNA libraries. Priming for cDNA synthesis came from the TCR beta constant segment, and two successive PCR amplification steps followed. Regarding the original processing steps: MIGEC handled demultiplexing of the reads and grouping by UMI, while MiTCR was used to assemble and quantify clonotypes. Only TCR cDNA sequences supported by at least two reads were kept to exclude erroneous sequences. The tcR package was used for downstream repertoire analysis, and clonotypes were matched between fractions using CDR3 nucleotide sequence together with V segment. VDJmatch was used to annotate antigen specificity against VDJdb, with one amino acid substitution allowed in CDR3. Following TCRdb reprocessing, every CDR3 protein sequence forms one entry, and DNA is not provided. TCRdb assigned the V and J calls; the authors' analysis was not used. The sample's own table lists about 550,000 distinct CDR3 sequences. Clones ranked in the top ten supply roughly 3.4% of the sample.

The rearranged segments are TRBV7-9 and TRBJ1-2. Sequencing was done on a sample of blood T cells: a sorted CD56 or NKG2C T cell subset, CD4+ or CD8+ T cells, or bulk PBMC T cells (not recorded which). The clonotype was recovered from a man aged 18 to 30 in good health. Donor details come from another sample of the same person, matched by shared clones. For the CDR3, the sequence is CASSFQHATVDYGYTF. Reference TRBV7-9 and TRBJ1-2 genes cover what lies past the CDR3, so the full variable domain is DTGVSQNPRHKITKRGQNVTFRCDPISEHNRLYWYRQTLGQGPEFLTYFQNEAQLEKSRLLSDRFSAERPKGSFSTLEIQRTEQGDSAMYLCASSFQHATVDYGYTFGSGTRLTVV.